Below, one T cell receptor beta chain is given with its context. Its cognate antigen is unknown. These data belong to a study of OX40 agonist ivuxolimab in advanced cancers. Study-level information: The patients got ivuxolimab, which is an agonistic anti-OX40 (CD134) antibody. Study results and caveats: Blood T cells, both CD4+ and CD8+, expanded clonally by week 6 at 0.1 to 3.0 mg/kg.

Produced via immunoSEQ multiplex PCR; TCRdb's table is partial and in-frame only. This table has about 46,000 clones, around 84% appearing once. The CDR3 loop spans 15 amino acids. V shed 5 bases and J 4 bases; nucleotides not matched to a gene: 12. Germline CDR1 and CDR2: SQVTM and ANQGSEA. The sequenced sample was CD4+ or CD8+ T cells sorted from blood, obtained in a trial of the OX40 agonist ivuxolimab. This clonotype was sampled from an adult with an advanced solid tumor such as melanoma, head and neck, liver or kidney cancer. The J gene is TRBJ2-7, the V gene TRBV29-1, with 9 bases aligning to TRBD2. CDR3 region: CSVLESAGGTYEQYF. CDR3 in DNA: TGCAGCGTTCTCGAATCAGCGGGAGGAACTTACGAGCAGTACTTC.